These T cell receptor beta chains were read from a single sample in a study of Graves' ophthalmopathy and Graves' hyperthyroidism. TCRdb re-called the multiplex PCR reads with MiXCR, one entry per CDR3 protein. Of 360,000 or so distinct CDR3 sequences in the sample, approximately 20% were seen once. The sequencing sample was made of peripheral blood. The receptors derive from a young woman with Graves' ophthalmopathy. CDR3s leave out the opening cysteine and the closing phenylalanine or tryptophan. The order of the fields is clone size, V gene, CDR3 protein. Not every row has a clone size; where given, it reads once, few, many or a size class.

.,TRBV6-1,ASSVGGNYEQY
many,TRBV12-3/TRBV12-4,ASSQDVSNQPQH
many,TRBV27,ASRGRNTIY
many,TRBV6-1,ASRTSSRAKNIQY
many,TRBV6-2/TRBV6-3,ASRLRTNTEAF
many,TRBV24-1,ATSDSRRYTEAF
.,TRBV15,ATSRVELGPNYGYT
.,TRBV5-1,ASSLRGGSSTDTQY
.,TRBV10-3,AISDSDYEQY
many,TRBV10-3,AISSSGGYEQY
many,TRBV7-2,ASSPWTSVETQY
many,TRBV20-1,SARDPNRLAGGPGEQY
.,TRBV5-1,ASRFSATGRETQY
.,TRBV28,ASVPGHSYEQY
few,TRBV3-1,ASSQGSLMGYEQY
many,TRBV6-5,ASIAGLAGTYEQY
once,TRBV6-5,ASSYPRTSSTGELF
.,TRBV6-2/TRBV6-3,ASSYRPTSRAWAF
many,TRBV6-1,ASSEEVELAKNIQY
many,TRBV7-8,ASSPWTGKSYEQY
few,TRBV20-1,SARDIQVIQPQH
many,TRBV30,AWSVRGGQPQH
many,TRBV6-5,ASRTGLAKNIQY
many,TRBV6-5,ASSYSGLAGLVDTQY
.,TRBV12-3/TRBV12-4,ASSPGQGFSPLH
many,TRBV18,ASSPGGGLNYEQY
.,TRBV12-3/TRBV12-4,ASSPPGWSMNTEAF
once,TRBV29-1,SVPGTGGTGELF
many,TRBV12-3/TRBV12-4,ASSLTHEKLF
many,TRBV5-6,ASSFSGNYNSPLH
many,TRBV20-1,SAASPDGLAKNIQY
many,TRBV20-1,SAEAMARGQETQY
many,TRBV11-2,ASSHLKQGSYT
many,TRBV2,ASNRERETNQETQY
few,TRBV20-1,SARPSDRGYEQY
many,TRBV30,AWSAHAGGMNTEAF
many,TRBV15,ATSREQRTGELF
.,TRBV6-1,ASSRDSFSGNTIY
many,TRBV28,ASSLGRGGNTEAF
.,TRBV11-3,ASSSGQGVSEQY
many,TRBV11-2,ASSLDKNSNQPQH
many,TRBV18,ASSRRGADTEAF
many,TRBV19,ASSIDPLRSGELF
.,TRBV5-1,ASSSGAGGSTEAF
many,TRBV5-1,ASSLVGGAGTGELF